These 6 T cell receptor beta chains were all obtained from the same sample, sequenced in a study of blood T cell repertoires in COVID-19. The protocol was immunoSEQ multiplex PCR, while the TCRdb copy is restricted to in-frame clones and leaves out a portion. This sample has 240,000 or so clones, with 70% to 85% found just once. Sequencing was performed on peripheral blood. Receptors were obtained from an elderly woman with acute or convalescent COVID-19.

The table lists this clone with a few counts. The V call is TRBV20-1, the J call TRBJ1-6; no clear D. The CDR3 is 15 residues long. The germline V gene has CDR1 DFQATT and CDR2 SNEGSKA (reference sequence). Trimming took off 3 bases at V and 0 bases at J, with 9 bases between the two ends. CDR3: CSASEISSYNSPLHF. For the CDR3, the DNA is TGCAGTGCTAGTGAGATTAGCTCCTATAATTCACCCCTCCACTTT.

In this sample, this clone turned up once. This rearrangement joins TRBV7-9 to TRBJ1-6; the D gene is possibly TRBD1 (5 bases). The CDR3 has 18 amino acids. Trimming took 1 base from V and 2 from J, leaving 15 bases between them. Per the germline V gene, CDR1 is SEHNR and CDR2 is FQNEAQ (reference sequence). The CDR3 bases are TGTGCCAGCAGCTTAGGTGGAAGGGGTGGCACCTATAATTCACCCCTCCACTTT. Translated: CASSLGGRGGTYNSPLHF.

V and J are TRBV30 and TRBJ1-4; D not resolved. The CDR3 runs 13 residues. V was shortened by 0 bases and J by 5 bases, with 7 bases between the two germline ends. Germline CDR1 is GTSNPN and CDR2 is SVGIG (reference sequence). The CDR3 region is CAWSVRENEKLFF. CDR3 sequence (DNA): TGTGCCTGGAGTGTCCGTGAGAATGAAAAACTGTTTTTT.

This chain connects TRBV5-1 to TRBJ2-1; TRBD2 matches 9 bases. CDR3 length equals 15 residues. Germline trimming cut 5 bases from V and 3 bases from J; bases unmatched to any gene: 6. CDR1 and CDR2 (germline): SGHRS, YFSETQ. CDR3 in amino acids: CASSQGGRGYNEQFF. CDR3 bases: TGCGCCAGCAGTCAAGGCGGGAGGGGCTACAATGAGCAGTTCTTC.

Here the CDR3 reads CASSPGWGTGETDTQYF. In nucleotides, the CDR3 is TGTGCCAGCAGCCCGGGGTGGGGGACAGGGGAAACAGATACGCAGTATTTT. The J gene is TRBJ2-3, the V gene TRBV7-9; 10 bases agree with TRBD1. CDR3 size: 17 residues. From germline, CDR1 is SEHNR and CDR2 FQNEAQ (reference sequence). J gave up 3 bases and V 5 bases, and 11 bases lay outside the gene matches.

CDR3 in DNA: TGTGCCAGCAGCAGGACAGGGGGCATCGAAAAACTGTTTTTT. Amino acid sequence: CASSRTGGIEKLFF. The chain couples TRBV7-9 to TRBJ1-4; TRBD1 matches at 11 bases. Germline CDR1 and CDR2: SEHNR and FQNEAQ (reference sequence). The CDR3 totals 14 residues. J was trimmed by 8 bases and V by 5 bases; bases with no gene match: 4.